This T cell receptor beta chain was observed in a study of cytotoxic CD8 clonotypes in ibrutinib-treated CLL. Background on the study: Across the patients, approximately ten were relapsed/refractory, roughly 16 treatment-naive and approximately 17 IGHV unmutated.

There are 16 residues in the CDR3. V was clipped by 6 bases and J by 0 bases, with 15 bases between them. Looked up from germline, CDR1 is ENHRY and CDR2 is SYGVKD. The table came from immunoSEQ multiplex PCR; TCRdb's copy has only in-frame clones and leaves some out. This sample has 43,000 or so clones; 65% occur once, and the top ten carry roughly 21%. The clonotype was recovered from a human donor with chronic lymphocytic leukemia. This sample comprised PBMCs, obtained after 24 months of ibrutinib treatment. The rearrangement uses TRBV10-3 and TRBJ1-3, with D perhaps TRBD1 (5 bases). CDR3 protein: CAISRTPGTSGNTIYF. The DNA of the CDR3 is TGTGCCATCAGCCGAACCCCCGGGACCTCTGGAAACACCATATATTTT.